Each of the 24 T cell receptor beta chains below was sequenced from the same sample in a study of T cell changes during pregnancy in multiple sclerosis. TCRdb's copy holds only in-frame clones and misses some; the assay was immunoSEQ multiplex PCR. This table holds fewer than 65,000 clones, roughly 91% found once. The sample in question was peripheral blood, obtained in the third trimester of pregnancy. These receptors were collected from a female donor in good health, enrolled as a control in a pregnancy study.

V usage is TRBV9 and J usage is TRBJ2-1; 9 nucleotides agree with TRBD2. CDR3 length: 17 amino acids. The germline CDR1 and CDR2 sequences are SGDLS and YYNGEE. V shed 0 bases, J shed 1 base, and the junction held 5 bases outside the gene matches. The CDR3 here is CASSVVPSGDSYNEQFF. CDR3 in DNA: TGTGCCAGCAGCGTAGTTCCTAGCGGGGATTCCTACAATGAGCAGTTCTTC. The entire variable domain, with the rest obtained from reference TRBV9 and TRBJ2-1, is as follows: DSGVTQTPKHLITATGQRVTLRCSPRSGDLSVYWYQQSLDQGLQFLIQYYNGEERAKGNILERFSAQQFPDLHSELNLSSLELGDSALYFCASSVVPSGDSYNEQFFGPGTRLTVL.

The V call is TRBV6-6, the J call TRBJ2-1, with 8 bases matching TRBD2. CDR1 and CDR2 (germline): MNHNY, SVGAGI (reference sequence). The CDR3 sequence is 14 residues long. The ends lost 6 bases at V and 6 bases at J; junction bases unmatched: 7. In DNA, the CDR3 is TGTGCCAGCAGCCGATTGGGGACTAGCAATGAGCAGTTCTTC. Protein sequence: CASSRLGTSNEQFF.

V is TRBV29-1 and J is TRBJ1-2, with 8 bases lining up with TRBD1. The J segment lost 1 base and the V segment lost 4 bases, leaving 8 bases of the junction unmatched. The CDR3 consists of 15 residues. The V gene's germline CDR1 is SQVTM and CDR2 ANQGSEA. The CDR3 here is CSVGYRGISNYGYTF. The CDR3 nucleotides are TGCAGCGTTGGTTACAGGGGGATAAGTAACTATGGCTACACCTTC.

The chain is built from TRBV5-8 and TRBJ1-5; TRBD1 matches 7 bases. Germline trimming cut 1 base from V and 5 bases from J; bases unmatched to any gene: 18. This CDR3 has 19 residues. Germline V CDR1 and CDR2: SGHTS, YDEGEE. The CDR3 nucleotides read TGTGCCAGCAGCTTGCGCTGGGACAGACTCGGCAAGTCGGATCAGCCCCAGCATTTT. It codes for CASSLRWDRLGKSDQPQHF.

In DNA, the CDR3 is TGTGCCAGCCTAGAGCGGGAAGGCCAAGAGACCCAGTACTTC. It yields the protein CASLEREGQETQYF. This chain connects TRBV2 to TRBJ2-5; 7 bases map to TRBD2. Germline V CDR1 and CDR2: SNHLY, FYNNEI. The CDR3 extends over 14 amino acids. Germline trimming cut 8 bases from V and 1 base from J; bases unmatched to any gene: 7.

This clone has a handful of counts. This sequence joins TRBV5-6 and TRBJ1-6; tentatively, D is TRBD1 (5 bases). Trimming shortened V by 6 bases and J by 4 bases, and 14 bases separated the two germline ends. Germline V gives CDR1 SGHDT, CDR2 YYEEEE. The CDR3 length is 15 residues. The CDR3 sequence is CASTYVGLYNSPLHF. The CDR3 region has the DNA TGTGCCAGCACCTATGTGGGACTGTATAATTCACCCCTCCACTTT.

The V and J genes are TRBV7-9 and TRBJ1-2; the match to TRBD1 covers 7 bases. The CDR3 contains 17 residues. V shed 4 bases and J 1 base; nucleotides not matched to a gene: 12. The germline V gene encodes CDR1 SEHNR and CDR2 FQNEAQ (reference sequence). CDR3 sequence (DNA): TGTGCCAGCAGCTCTCTTCGACAGGGTCGGAGTAACTATGGCTACACCTTC. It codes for CASSSLRQGRSNYGYTF. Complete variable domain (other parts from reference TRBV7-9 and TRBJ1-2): DTGVSQNPRHKITKRGQNVTFRCDPISEHNRLYWYRQTLGQGPEFLTYFQNEAQLEKSRLLSDRFSAERPKGSFSTLEIQRTEQGDSAMYLCASSSLRQGRSNYGYTFGSGTRLTVV.

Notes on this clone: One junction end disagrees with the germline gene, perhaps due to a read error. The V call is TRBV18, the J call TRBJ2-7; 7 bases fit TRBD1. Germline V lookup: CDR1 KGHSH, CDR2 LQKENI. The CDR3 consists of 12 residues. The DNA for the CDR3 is TGTGCCAGCTCACCAACGGGGCAGGGGGAAAATTTC. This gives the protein CASSPTGQGENF.

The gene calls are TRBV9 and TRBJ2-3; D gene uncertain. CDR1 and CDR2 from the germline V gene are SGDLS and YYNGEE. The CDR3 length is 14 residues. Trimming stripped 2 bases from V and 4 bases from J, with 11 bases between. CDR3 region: CASSVSRNSDTQYF. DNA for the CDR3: TGTGCCAGCAGCGTGTCCCGAAACTCAGATACGCAGTATTTT.

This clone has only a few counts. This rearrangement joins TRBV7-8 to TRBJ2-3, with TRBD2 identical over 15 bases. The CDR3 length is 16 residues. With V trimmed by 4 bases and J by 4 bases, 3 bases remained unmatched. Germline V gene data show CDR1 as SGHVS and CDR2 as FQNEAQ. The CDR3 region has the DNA TGTGCCAGCAGCTGGGGACTAGCGGGAGGATCAGATACGCAGTATTTT. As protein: CASSWGLAGGSDTQYF. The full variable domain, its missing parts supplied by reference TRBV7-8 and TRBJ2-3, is GAGVSQSPRYKVAKRGQDVALRCDPISGHVSLFWYQQALGQGPEFLTYFQNEAQLDKSGLPSDRFFAERPEGSVSTLKIQRTQQEDSAVYLCASSWGLAGGSDTQYFGPGTRLTVL.

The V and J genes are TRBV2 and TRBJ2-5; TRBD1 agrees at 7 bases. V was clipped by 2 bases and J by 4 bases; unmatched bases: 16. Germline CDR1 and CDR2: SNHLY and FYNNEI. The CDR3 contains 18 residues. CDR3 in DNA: TGTGCCAGCAGTGAAAGGAAGGGGGCGAGAGTTGTGGGAGAGACCCAGTACTTC. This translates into CASSERKGARVVGETQYF.

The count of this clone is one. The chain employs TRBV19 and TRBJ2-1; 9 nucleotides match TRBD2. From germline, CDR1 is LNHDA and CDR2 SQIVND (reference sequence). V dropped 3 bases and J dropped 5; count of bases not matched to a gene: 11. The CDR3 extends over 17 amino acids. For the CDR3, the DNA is TGTGCCAGTAGTATGAGGGCGGGGGGGCGATCGGACAATGAGCAGTTCTTC. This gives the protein CASSMRAGGRSDNEQFF.

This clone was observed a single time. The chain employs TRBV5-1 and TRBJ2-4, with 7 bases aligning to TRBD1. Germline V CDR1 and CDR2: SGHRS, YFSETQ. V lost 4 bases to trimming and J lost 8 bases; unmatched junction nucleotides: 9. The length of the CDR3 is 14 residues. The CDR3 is CASSPGQDEDIQYF. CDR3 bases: TGCGCCAGCAGCCCAGGACAGGATGAAGACATTCAGTACTTC.

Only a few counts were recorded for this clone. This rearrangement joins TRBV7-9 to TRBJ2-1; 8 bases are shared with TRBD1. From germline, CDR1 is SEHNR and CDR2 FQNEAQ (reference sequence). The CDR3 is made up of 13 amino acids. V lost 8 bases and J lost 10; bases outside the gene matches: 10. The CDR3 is CASVRSGGEEQFF. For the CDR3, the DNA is TGTGCCAGCGTCAGGTCAGGGGGCGAAGAGCAGTTCTTC.

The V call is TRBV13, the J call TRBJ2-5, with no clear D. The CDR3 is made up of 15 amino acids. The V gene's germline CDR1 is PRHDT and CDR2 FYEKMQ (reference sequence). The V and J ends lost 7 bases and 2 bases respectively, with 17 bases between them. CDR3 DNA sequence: TGTGCCAGCACTCGACGTTCTTGGCGGCAAGAGACCCAGTACTTC. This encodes CASTRRSWRQETQYF.

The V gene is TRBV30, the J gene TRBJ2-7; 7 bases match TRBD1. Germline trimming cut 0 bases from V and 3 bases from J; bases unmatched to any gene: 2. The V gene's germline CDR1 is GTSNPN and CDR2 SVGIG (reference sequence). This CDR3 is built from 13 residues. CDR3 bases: TGTGCCTGGAGTGTGGGACAGCTCTACGAGCAGTACTTC. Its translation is CAWSVGQLYEQYF.

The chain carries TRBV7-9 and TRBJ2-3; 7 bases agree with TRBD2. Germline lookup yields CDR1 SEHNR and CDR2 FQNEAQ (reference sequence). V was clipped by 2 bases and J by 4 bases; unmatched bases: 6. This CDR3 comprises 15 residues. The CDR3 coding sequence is TGTGCCAGCAGCTTACCTAGCGGCGTGGCAGATACGCAGTATTTT. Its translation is CASSLPSGVADTQYF.

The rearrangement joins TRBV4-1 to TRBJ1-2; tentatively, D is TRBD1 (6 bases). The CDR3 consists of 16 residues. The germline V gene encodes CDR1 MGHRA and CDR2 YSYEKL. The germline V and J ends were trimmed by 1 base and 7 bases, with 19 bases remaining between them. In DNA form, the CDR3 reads TGCGCCAGCAGCCAAGGGAACAGACCGGACAGCGGTGGCTACACCTTC. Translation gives CASSQGNRPDSGGYTF.

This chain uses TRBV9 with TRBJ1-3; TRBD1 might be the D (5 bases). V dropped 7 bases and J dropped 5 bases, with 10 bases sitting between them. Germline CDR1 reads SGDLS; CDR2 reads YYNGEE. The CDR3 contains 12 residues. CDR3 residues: CASEGRRNTIYF. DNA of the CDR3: TGTGCCAGCGAGGGGAGGCGAAACACCATATATTTT.

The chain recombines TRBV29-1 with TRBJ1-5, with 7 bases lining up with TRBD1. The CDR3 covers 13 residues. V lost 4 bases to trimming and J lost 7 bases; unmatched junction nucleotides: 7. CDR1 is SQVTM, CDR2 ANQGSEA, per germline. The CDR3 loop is CSVGQGVEQPQHF. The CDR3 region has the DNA TGCAGCGTTGGGCAGGGGGTGGAGCAGCCCCAGCATTTT.

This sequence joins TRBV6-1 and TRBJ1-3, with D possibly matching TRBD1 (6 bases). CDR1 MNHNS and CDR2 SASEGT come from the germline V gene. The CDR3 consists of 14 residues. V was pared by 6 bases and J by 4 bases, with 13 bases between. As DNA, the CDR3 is TGTGCCAGCAGCGAGGGGGGGTCAGGAAACACCATATATTTT. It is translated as CASSEGGSGNTIYF.

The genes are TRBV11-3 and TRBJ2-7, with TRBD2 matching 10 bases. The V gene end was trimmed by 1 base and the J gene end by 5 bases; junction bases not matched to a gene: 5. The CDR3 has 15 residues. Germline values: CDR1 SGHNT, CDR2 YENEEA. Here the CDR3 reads CASSLASGSGNEQYF. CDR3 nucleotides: TGTGCCAGCAGCTTAGCTAGCGGGAGTGGGAACGAGCAGTACTTC.

CDR3 region: CATSRSYRYRRTDTQYF. The CDR3 DNA reads TGTGCCACCAGCAGATCCTACAGGTACCGCCGCACAGATACGCAGTATTTT. The J gene is TRBJ2-3, the V gene TRBV15; a weak D match, TRBD1 (5 bases). The CDR3 spans 17 residues. Trimming pared 2 bases from V and 1 base from J, leaving 16 bases between. Germline loops: CDR1 LNHNV, CDR2 YYDKDF (reference sequence). Variable domain in full (rest from reference TRBV15 and TRBJ2-3): DAMVIQNPRYQVTQFGKPVTLSCSQTLNHNVMYWYQQKSSQAPKLLFHYYDKDFNNEADTPDNFQSRRPNTSFCFLDIRSPGLGDTAMYLCATSRSYRYRRTDTQYFGPGTRLTVL.

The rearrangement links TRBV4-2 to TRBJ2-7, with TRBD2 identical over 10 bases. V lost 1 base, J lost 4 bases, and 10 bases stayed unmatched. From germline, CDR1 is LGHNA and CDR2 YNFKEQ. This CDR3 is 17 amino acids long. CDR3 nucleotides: TGTGCCAGCAGCCAAGGACGGATGGCTAGCGGGAGATACGAGCAGTACTTC. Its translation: CASSQGRMASGRYEQYF.